The sequence of this TCR beta chain was determined in a study of response to subunit inactivated influenza vaccine. Regarding the study as a whole: Each seasonal influenza vaccination recruits few new T cells, the authors suggested.

Of note for this clonotype: Its specificity is unknown.

TCRdb reprocessed the RT-PCR reads with MiXCR, giving one entry per CDR3 protein. The table shows roughly 570,000 distinct CDR3 sequences, with 12% to 15% occurring only once. The CDR3 runs 11 residues. Trimming took 6 bases from V and 7 from J, leaving 9 bases between them. Sequenced here: PBMCs from blood, sampled 11 to 12 days after vaccination. This chain links TRBV12-3 or TRBV12-4 with TRBJ2-5; D is undetermined. The receptor was derived from a man in his fifties or sixties who received an inactivated influenza vaccine. CDR3 sequence: CASSTRLTQYF. DNA for the CDR3: TGTGCCAGCAGCACGAGGTTGACCCAGTACTTC.